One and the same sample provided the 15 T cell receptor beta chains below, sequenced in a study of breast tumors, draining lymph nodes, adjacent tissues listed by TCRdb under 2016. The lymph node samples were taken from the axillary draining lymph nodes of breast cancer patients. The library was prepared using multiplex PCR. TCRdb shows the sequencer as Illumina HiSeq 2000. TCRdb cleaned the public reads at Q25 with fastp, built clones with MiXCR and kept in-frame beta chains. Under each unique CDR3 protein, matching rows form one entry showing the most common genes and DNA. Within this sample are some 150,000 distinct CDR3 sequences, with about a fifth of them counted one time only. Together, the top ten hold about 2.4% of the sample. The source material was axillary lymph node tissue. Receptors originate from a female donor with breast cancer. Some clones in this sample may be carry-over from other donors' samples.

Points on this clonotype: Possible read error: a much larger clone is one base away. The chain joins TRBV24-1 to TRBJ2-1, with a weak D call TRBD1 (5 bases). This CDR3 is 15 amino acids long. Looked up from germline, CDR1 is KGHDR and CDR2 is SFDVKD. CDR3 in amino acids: CATSDPSSRVNEQLF. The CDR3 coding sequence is TGTGCCACCAGTGACCCCTCCTCCAGGGTAAATGAGCAGCTCTTC.

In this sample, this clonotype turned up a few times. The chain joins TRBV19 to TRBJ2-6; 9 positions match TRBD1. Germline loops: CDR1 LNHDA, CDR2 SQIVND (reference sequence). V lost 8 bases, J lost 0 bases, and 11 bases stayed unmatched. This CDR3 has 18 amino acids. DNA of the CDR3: TGTGCCAGTCTAAGCACGACAGGGGGGCTCTCTGGGGCCAACGTCCTGACTTTC. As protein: CASLSTTGGLSGANVLTF. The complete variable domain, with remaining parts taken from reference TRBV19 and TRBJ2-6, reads DGGITQSPKYLFRKEGQNVTLSCEQNLNHDAMYWYRQDPGQGLRLIYYSQIVNDFQKGDIAEGYSVSREKKESFPLTVTSAQKNPTAFYLCASLSTTGGLSGANVLTFGAGSRLTVL.

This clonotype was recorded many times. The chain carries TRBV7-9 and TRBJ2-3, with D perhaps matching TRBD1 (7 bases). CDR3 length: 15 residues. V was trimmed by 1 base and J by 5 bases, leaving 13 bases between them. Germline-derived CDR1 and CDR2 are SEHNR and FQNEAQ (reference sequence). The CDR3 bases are TGTGCCAGCAGCTTAGAGGAGGGGGCGGAAGATACGCAGTATTTT. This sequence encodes CASSLEEGAEDTQYF.

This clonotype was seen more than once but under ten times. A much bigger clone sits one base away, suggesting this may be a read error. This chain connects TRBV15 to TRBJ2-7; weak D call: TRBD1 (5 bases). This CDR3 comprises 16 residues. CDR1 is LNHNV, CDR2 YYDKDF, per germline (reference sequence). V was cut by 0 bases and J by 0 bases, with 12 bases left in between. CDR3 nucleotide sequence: TGTGCCACCAGCAGAGACTGGCGACAGAACTCCTACGAGCAGTACTTC. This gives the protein CATSRDWRQNSYEQYF.

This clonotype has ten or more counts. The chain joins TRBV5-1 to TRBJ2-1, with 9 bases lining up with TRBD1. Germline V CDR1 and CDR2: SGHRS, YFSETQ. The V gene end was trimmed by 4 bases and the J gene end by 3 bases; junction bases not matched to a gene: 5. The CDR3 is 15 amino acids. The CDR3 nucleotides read TGCGCCAGCAGCCCAAACAGGGGGCTCTACAATGAGCAGTTCTTC. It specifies CASSPNRGLYNEQFF.

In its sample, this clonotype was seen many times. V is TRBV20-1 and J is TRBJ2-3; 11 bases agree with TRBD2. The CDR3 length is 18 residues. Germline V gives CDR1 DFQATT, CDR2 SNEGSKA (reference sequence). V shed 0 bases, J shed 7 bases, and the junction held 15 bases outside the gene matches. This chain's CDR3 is CSARDSTSGSSEGYTQYF. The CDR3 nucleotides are TGCAGTGCTAGAGATTCTACTAGCGGGAGTTCGGAGGGGTATACGCAGTATTTT.

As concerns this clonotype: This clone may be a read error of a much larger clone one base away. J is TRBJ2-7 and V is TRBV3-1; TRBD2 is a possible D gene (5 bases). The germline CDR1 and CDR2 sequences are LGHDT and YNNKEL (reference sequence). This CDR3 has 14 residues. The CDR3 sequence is CASSQGADSYEQCF. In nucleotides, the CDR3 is TGTGCCAGCAGCCAGGGAGCCGATTCCTACGAGCAGTGCTTC.

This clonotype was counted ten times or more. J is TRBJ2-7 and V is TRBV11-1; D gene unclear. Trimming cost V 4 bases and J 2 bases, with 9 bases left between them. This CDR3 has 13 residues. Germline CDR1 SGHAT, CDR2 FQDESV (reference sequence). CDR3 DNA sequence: TGTGCCAGCAGCTCCCGGGCTGCCTACGAGCAGTACTTC. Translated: CASSSRAAYEQYF.

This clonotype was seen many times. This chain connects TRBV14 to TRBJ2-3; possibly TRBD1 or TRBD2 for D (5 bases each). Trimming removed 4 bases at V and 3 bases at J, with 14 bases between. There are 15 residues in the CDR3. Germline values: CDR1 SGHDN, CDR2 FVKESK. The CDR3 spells CASSPWDDSTDTQYF. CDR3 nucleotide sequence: TGTGCCAGCAGCCCTTGGGACGACTCAACAGATACGCAGTATTTT.

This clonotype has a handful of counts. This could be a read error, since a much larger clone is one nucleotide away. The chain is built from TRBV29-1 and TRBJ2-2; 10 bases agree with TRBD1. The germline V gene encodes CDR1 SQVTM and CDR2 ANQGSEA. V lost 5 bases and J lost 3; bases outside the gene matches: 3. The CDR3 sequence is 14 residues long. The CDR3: CSVPGQGDTGELFF. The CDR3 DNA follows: TGCAGCGTTCCTGGACAGGGGGACACCGGGGAGCTGTTTTTT.

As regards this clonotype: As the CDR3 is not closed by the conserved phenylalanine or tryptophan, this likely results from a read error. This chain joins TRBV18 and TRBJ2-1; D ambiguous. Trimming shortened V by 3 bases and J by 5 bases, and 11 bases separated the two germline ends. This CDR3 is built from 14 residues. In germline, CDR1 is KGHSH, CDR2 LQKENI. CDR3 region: CASSPLGRDNEQFL. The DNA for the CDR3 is TGTGCCAGCTCACCCTTGGGCAGAGACAATGAGCAGTTCCTC.

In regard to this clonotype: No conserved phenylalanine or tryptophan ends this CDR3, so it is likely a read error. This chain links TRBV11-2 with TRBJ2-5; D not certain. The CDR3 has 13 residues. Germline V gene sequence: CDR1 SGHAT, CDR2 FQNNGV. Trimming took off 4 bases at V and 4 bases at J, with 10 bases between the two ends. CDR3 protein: CASSSWGRETQYL. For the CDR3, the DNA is TGTGCCAGCAGCTCTTGGGGTAGAGAGACCCAGTACCTC.

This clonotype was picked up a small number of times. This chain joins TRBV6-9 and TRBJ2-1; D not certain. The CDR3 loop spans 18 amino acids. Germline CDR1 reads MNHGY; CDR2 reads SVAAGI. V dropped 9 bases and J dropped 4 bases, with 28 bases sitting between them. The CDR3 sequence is CARIATGPTSNLYNEQFF. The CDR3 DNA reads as TGTGCCAGAATCGCCACCGGGCCTACCTCAAACCTTTACAATGAGCAGTTCTTC.

For the CDR3, the DNA is TGTGCCAGTACCTCGGGGTATTATAGCACAGATACGCAGTATTTT. Translated: CASTSGYYSTDTQYF. The V and J genes are TRBV19 and TRBJ2-3, with D possibly being TRBD2 (5 bases). V dropped 7 bases and J dropped 0 bases, with 14 bases sitting between them. The CDR3 sequence is 15 residues long. The germline gives CDR1 LNHDA, CDR2 SQIVND (reference sequence).

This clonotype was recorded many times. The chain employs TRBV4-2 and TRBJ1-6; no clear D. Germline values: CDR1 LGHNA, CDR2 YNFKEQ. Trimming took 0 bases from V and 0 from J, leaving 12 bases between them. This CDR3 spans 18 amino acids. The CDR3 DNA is TGTGCCAGCAGCCAAGAAAGCCCCCGGAGCTCCTATAATTCACCCCTCCACTTT. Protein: CASSQESPRSSYNSPLHF.